This is a list of T cell receptor beta chains from one sample in a study of OX40 agonist ivuxolimab in advanced cancers. The assay was immunoSEQ multiplex PCR, and TCRdb's table has in-frame clones only and misses some. The sample carries 70,000 to 95,000 clones, 84% recorded once. This specimen consisted of CD4+ or CD8+ T cells sorted from blood, obtained in a trial of the OX40 agonist ivuxolimab. These receptor sequences come from an adult with an advanced solid tumor such as melanoma, head and neck, liver or kidney cancer. CDR3s include the opening cysteine and the closing phenylalanine or tryptophan. D genes are given only for firm matches. The listing skips clone size in some rows; elsewhere it reads once, few, many or a size class.

size: NA; V: TRBV7-3; J: TRBJ1-3; D: NA; DNA: TGTGCCAGCAGCTTAGGAGGGGGAAACACCATATATTTT; CDR3: CASSLGGGNTIYF
size: few; V: TRBV7-9; J: TRBJ1-5; D: TRBD1; DNA: TGTGCCAGCAGCAAACAGGGGGCTGGTCAGCCCCAGCATTTT; CDR3: CASSKQGAGQPQHF
size: NA; V: TRBV5-6; J: TRBJ2-5; D: NA; DNA: TGTGCCAGCAGCTTGGCGGCTGCACCGTGGGAGACCCAGTACTTC; CDR3: CASSLAAAPWETQYF
size: once; V: TRBV5-1; J: TRBJ1-1; D: TRBD1; DNA: TGCGCCAGCAGCACGGGACAGGTGGCGAACACTGAAGCTTTCTTT; CDR3: CASSTGQVANTEAFF
size: many; V: TRBV15; J: TRBJ2-7; D: NA; DNA: TGTGCCACCAGCAGATTGCTCGGGCCGGGACCCTTCTACGAGCAGTACTTC; CDR3: CATSRLLGPGPFYEQYF
size: NA; V: TRBV18; J: TRBJ2-1; D: NA; DNA: TGTGCCAGCTCAGGGAGACCTACCAACGCGGCAGATGAGCAGTTCTTC; CDR3: CASSGRPTNAADEQFF
size: NA; V: TRBV4-2; J: TRBJ2-1; D: TRBD2; DNA: TGTGCCAGCAGCCAAGGTAGCGGGGGGTCCTACAATGAGCAGTTCTTC; CDR3: CASSQGSGGSYNEQFF
size: NA; V: TRBV6-6; J: TRBJ1-1; D: NA; DNA: TGTGCCAGCAGAACCAAAGGAGGGGGCACTGAAGCTTTCTTT; CDR3: CASRTKGGGTEAFF
size: once; V: TRBV5-6; J: TRBJ1-6; D: TRBD1; DNA: TGTGCCAGCAGCTTGGGGAGACAGGGCGGTTCCCATAATTCACCCCTCCACTTT; CDR3: CASSLGRQGGSHNSPLHF
size: NA; V: TRBV7-2; J: TRBJ2-1; D: NA; DNA: TGTGCCAGCAGCTTAGATCGGGCTGAGCAGTTCTTC; CDR3: CASSLDRAEQFF
size: NA; V: TRBV5-4; J: TRBJ1-1; D: NA; DNA: TGTGCCAGCAGCCCGGGGCGGGTTGGCACTGAAGCTTTCTTT; CDR3: CASSPGRVGTEAFF
size: NA; V: TRBV28; J: TRBJ1-2; D: TRBD1; DNA: TGTGCCAGCAACCCAGGGGGAACTAATAACTATGGCTACACCTTC; CDR3: CASNPGGTNNYGYTF
size: NA; V: TRBV28; J: TRBJ2-1; D: TRBD1; DNA: TGTGCCAGCAGTTTTCCGGGACAGGGTTTCAATGAGCAGTTCTTC; CDR3: CASSFPGQGFNEQFF